In this sample, the clone carrying this T cell receptor beta chain turned up once. This sample was included in a study of T cell changes during pregnancy in multiple sclerosis. Here immunoSEQ multiplex PCR was the method, and the copy in TCRdb shows in-frame clones only, minus some. The sample holds around 70,000 clones, under 95% seen once. This clonotype was obtained from a female donor with multiple sclerosis, enrolled in a pregnancy study. The sample was peripheral blood, taken after pregnancy.

In DNA form, the CDR3 reads TGTGCCAGCAGCCGGGGCCCGGACAGGGGGTTTGCCGGCACAGATACGCAGTATTTT. Its protein product is CASSRGPDRGFAGTDTQYF. The V and J genes are TRBV5-6 and TRBJ2-3, with 10 nucleotides matching TRBD1. Germline lookup yields CDR1 SGHDT and CDR2 YYEEEE. The CDR3 covers 19 residues. The ends lost 4 bases at V and 1 base at J; junction bases unmatched: 15.